This T cell receptor beta chain was identified in a study of blood T cell repertoires in COVID-19 (dated by TCRdb to 2018 to 2021). In terms of the full investigation: Samples covering the acute and convalescent phases of COVID-19 were provided by collaborators in the United States, Italy and Spain. The material from the prospective study consisted of cDNA or gDNA derived from T cells, B-cell-depleted T cells, or PBMCs. Subjects who had been exposed to COVID-19, were actively infected with it, or had recovered from it provided the deeply sampled blood TCRbeta repertoires that made up the dataset. The repertoires were made available in a free public database intended to serve as a resource for research on the immune response to SARS-CoV-2. The samples were drawn from the first 160 participants of the ongoing ImmuneRACE study and from 950 to 1,500 subjects provided by 6 global collaborators. Nearly every sample came with metadata listing a de-identified subject ID, COVID-19 status, age in years and sex. Where available, HLA class I and class II types were obtained from metadata supplied by the sample provider rather than from assay-based typing.

Details on this clone: Its antigen target is currently unknown. Base qualities are not at hand, and no much larger clone is one base apart.

What the work shows at the level of the full study, not this receptor alone: How much clinical and demographic metadata was included differed by source and by participant, and the metadata was provided uncurated.

In the germline V gene, CDR1 corresponds to MNHEY and CDR2 to SVGAGI. Counted from cysteine to phenylalanine, this CDR3 has 13 amino acids. Kept here is only the CDR3 DNA, which spans 39 bases and is read in frame from base 1. Between the V and J ends, shortened by 2 bases and 6 bases respectively, the junction contains 10 bases. In the prospective study, participants were roughly 18 to 90 years old, resided in about two dozen geographic areas of the United States, and were enrolled through a virtual design. In the prospective study, participants were assigned to cohorts based on the clinical history participants reported in a screening survey and a study questionnaire. Each participant in the prospective study had whole blood, serum and a nasopharyngeal or oropharyngeal swab collected by mobile phlebotomists. Additional blood draws and questionnaires over an approximately 2-month period could optionally be provided by prospective study participants. Before DNA extraction, blood samples from the prospective study were shipped at room temperature or frozen.

TCRbeta CDR3 regions were amplified from genomic DNA by means of the immunoSEQ Assay, a bias-controlled multiplex PCR. The paper's processing steps were these. The number of nucleated cells in each sample was estimated by amplification of reference gene primers within the assay. To quantify the absolute abundance of each unique TCRbeta CDR3 rearrangement, sequence reads were collapsed and filtered. For each sample, productive Simpson clonality was calculated by taking the square root of Simpson's diversity index across productive rearrangements. The table comes from immuneACCESS by way of TCRdb, which keeps in-frame sequences with V and J called. Part of the clones is missing from these tables; in studies checked, under half for an unresolved V gene and the rest for unknown reasons. The DNA was the basis for D and trimming; V, J and clone size are from that table. The sample records 300,000 to 500,000 clones, approximately 88% of which are singletons. Clones ranked in the top ten supply roughly 0.97% of the sample.

This receptor was identified in a woman in her 30s with acute COVID-19. This chain joins TRBV6-5 to TRBJ1-1; the best D guess is TRBD1, with 6 bases matching. Sequenced input: PBMCs or T cells enriched from blood (not recorded which). The sequenced DNA: TGTGCCAGCAGTTACCCAGGGGCCGCTGAAGCTTTCTTT. It is translated as CASSYPGAAEAFF.